The sequence of this T cell receptor beta chain was determined in a study of T cell responses to AZD1222 COVID-19 vaccine. General study findings and limits: Just five or six AZD1222 recipients were seropositive at baseline. Clonal diversity was possibly underestimated; the donors were predominantly white British and more often female.

Method: immunoSEQ multiplex PCR; TCRdb's copy keeps in-frame clones and lacks some. The table records about 73,000 clones, roughly 90% of them present only once. CDR3 size: 15 residues. Trimming took 0 bases from V and 1 from J, leaving 8 bases between them. The germline gives CDR1 SGHDT, CDR2 YYEEEE. Of note for this clone: The antigen remains undetermined.

The chain combines TRBV5-6 with TRBJ1-5, with D uncertain. This receptor was obtained from an adult who received the AZD1222 COVID-19 vaccine. The sequences come from peripheral blood, collected 28 days after the second AZD1222 dose. CDR3 in amino acids: CASSLGGMSNQPQHF. The CDR3 coding sequence is TGTGCCAGCAGCTTGGGAGGAATGAGCAATCAGCCCCAGCATTTT.